This is a list of T cell receptor beta chains from one sample in a study of T cell repertoires in cytomegalovirus infection. TCRdb called the reads again in MiXCR, with one record for every CDR3 protein. The sample carries about 250,000 distinct CDR3 sequences, about 7% recorded once. Sequencing was performed on PBMCs. Receptor source: a human donor in good health (CMV status not recorded). Some clones in this sample may be carry-over from other donors' samples. Each CDR3 is given with its conserved first and last residue. Each record gives: J gene, D gene, clone size, V gene, CDR3 DNA, CDR3 protein. D genes are given only for firm matches. Clone sizes are shown as once, few, many or a size class.

>TRBJ1-2|.|many|TRBV7-9
TGTGCCAGCAGCTTAGTCGATTCACGGGTTACTAACTATGGCTACACCTTC
CASSLVDSRVTNYGYTF
>TRBJ2-5|TRBD2|many|TRBV9
TGTGCCAGCAGCGTAGGAGTAGCGGGGGGCCAAGAGACCCAGTACTTC
CASSVGVAGGQETQYF
>TRBJ1-5|.|few|TRBV28
TGTGCCAGCAGTCCCCCCTCCTCGAGGGAAGGAAGTCAGCCCCAGCATTTT
CASSPPSSREGSQPQHF
>TRBJ1-5|.|many|TRBV7-2
TGTGCCAGCGCCCTGCCCCAGGGTACCAATCAGCCCCAGCATTTT
CASALPQGTNQPQHF
>TRBJ2-2|TRBD1|many|TRBV6-6
TGTGCCAGCAGGGGACAGGAACTCACCGGGGAGCTGTTTTTT
CASRGQELTGELFF
>TRBJ1-1|.|many|TRBV29-1
TGCAGCGTTGAAGAGGCTGGCAGCAGGGAACCTTTCTTT
CSVEEAGSREPFF
>TRBJ2-7|.|many|TRBV20-1
TGCAGTGCTAGAGCTGACGGGTCCACCGAGCAGTACTTC
CSARADGSTEQYF
>TRBJ1-2|TRBD1|many|TRBV7-2
TGTGCCAGCAGCTTAACCCCCGGACAGGGGGGAGGCGGCTACACCTTC
CASSLTPGQGGGGYTF
>TRBJ1-2|.|many|TRBV7-9
TGTGCCAGCAGCCCAGATTCCGGGTATCTCGGTGGCTACACCTTC
CASSPDSGYLGGYTF
>TRBJ2-5|.|many|TRBV28
TGTGCCAGCGGTCCCATAGGGACCCAGTACTTC
CASGPIGTQYF
>TRBJ2-5|.|many|TRBV4-3
TGCGCCAGCAGCCAAGATAACGGTCAAGAGACCCAGTACTTC
CASSQDNGQETQYF
>TRBJ2-2|.|many|TRBV5-6
TGTGCCAGCAGCCTCGGGCGGGGGCGATTCCACACCGGGGAGCTGTTTTTT
CASSLGRGRFHTGELFF
>TRBJ1-1|TRBD1|many|TRBV5-4
TGTGCCAGCAGCTATCCGGGACAGGGGTCGAGGGGCAACACTGAAGCTTTCTTT
CASSYPGQGSRGNTEAFF
>TRBJ2-1|.|many|TRBV29-1
TGCAGCGTTGAAGGGCCAGGAGGGCGAAATGAGCAGTTCTTC
CSVEGPGGRNEQFF
>TRBJ1-1|.|many|TRBV2
TGTGCCAGTGGGGTTGAGAGGGGCACTGAAGCTTTCTTT
CASGVERGTEAFF